A single sample is the source of the 21 T cell receptor beta chains below, sequenced in a study of shared clonotypes between healthy human individuals. Clones were read by immunoSEQ multiplex PCR, and TCRdb kept only the in-frame ones, dropping some. Of more than 2,000,000 clones listed, roughly nine tenths were seen once; the top ten hold 0.11% to 0.15%. Sequencing was performed on naive CD4+ T cells sorted from blood. Subset noted: CD45RA+ positively selected. Receptors originate from a man aged 18 to 29 in good health.

V and J are TRBV5-1 and TRBJ2-1, with TRBD1 identical over 8 bases. This CDR3 region has 15 residues. Germline V gene lookup returns CDR1 SGHRS and CDR2 YFSETQ. V was pared by 4 bases and J by 4 bases, with 7 bases of the junction left unmatched. The CDR3 here is CASSMTGAPYNEQFF. For the CDR3, the DNA is TGCGCCAGCAGCATGACAGGGGCCCCGTACAATGAGCAGTTCTTC.

CDR3 sequence reads: CASSPVVVAGELFF. Here the CDR3 DNA reads TGTGCCAGCAGCCCGGTCGTAGTCGCAGGGGAGCTGTTTTTT. The J gene is TRBJ2-2, the V gene TRBV5-6; D is undetermined. The CDR3 is made up of 14 amino acids. Trimming shortened V by 4 bases and J by 8 bases, and 15 bases separated the two germline ends. From germline, CDR1 is SGHDT and CDR2 YYEEEE.

The chain combines TRBV10-3 with TRBJ1-1; no reliable D call. V lost 6 bases and J lost 8, with 19 bases in between. Germline assignment: CDR1 ENHRY and CDR2 SYGVKD. The length of the CDR3 is 14 residues. The CDR3 nucleotides are TGTGCCATCAGCGAGCAAATTCACCGGGAAGAAGCTTTCTTT. Protein sequence: CAISEQIHREEAFF.

On this clone itself: The sample holds other DNA sequences that translate to the same CDR3. The chain links TRBV19 to TRBJ1-2; D perhaps matches TRBD1 (5 bases). The CDR3 is made up of 13 amino acids. Germline V gives CDR1 LNHDA, CDR2 SQIVND (reference sequence). With 3 bases removed from V and 2 bases from J, the gap between germline ends came to 7 bases. The CDR3 DNA is TGTGCCAGTAGTATCAGGGAGAACTATGGCTACACCTTC. It yields the protein CASSIRENYGYTF.

The chain recombines TRBV5-1 with TRBJ2-7; 9 positions match TRBD1. CDR1 is SGHRS, CDR2 YFSETQ, per germline. After removal of 4 bases from V and 7 bases from J, the junction contained 9 bases not matched to a gene. The CDR3 is 14 residues long. The CDR3 region is CASSLGQGRREQYF. DNA for the CDR3: TGCGCCAGCAGCCTCGGACAGGGGAGGAGGGAGCAGTACTTC.

The V and J genes are TRBV21-1 and TRBJ1-2; TRBD1, as called in the table, went unchecked against the DNA. TRBV21-1 is noted as a pseudogene. The CDR3 covers 14 residues. DNA for the CDR3: TGTGCCAGCAAGGTAACCCGGGACAGGGGTGGCTACACCTTC. Translated, it gives CASKVTRDRGGYTF.

The V and J genes are TRBV28 and TRBJ2-3; 11 bases agree with TRBD2. The V gene's germline CDR1 is MDHEN and CDR2 SYDVKM. The length of the CDR3 is 15 residues. The V and J ends lost 7 bases and 6 bases, in that order; junction bases with no gene match: 9. CDR3 amino acids: CASKFLAGGGDTQYF. Written as DNA, the CDR3 is TGTGCCAGCAAATTCCTAGCGGGGGGAGGGGATACGCAGTATTTT. Based on the CDR3 plus reference TRBV28 and TRBJ2-3, the full variable domain is DVKVTQSSRYLVKRTGEKVFLECVQDMDHENMFWYRQDPGLGLRLIYFSYDVKMKEKGDIPEGYSVSREKKERFSLILESASTNQTSMYLCASKFLAGGGDTQYFGPGTRLTVL.

J is TRBJ2-5 and V is TRBV7-9; D is perhaps TRBD2 (5 bases). From germline, CDR1 is SEHNR and CDR2 FQNEAQ (reference sequence). Between the trimmed V and J ends, which lost 3 bases and 1 base, there was a span of 9 bases. The CDR3 covers 14 residues. The CDR3, as DNA: TGTGCCAGCAGCTTCGGGATTACCCAAGAGACCCAGTACTTC. Its translation is CASSFGITQETQYF.

The chain carries TRBV5-6 and TRBJ1-4; D call uncertain. The germline V and J ends were trimmed by 4 bases and 5 bases, with 9 bases remaining between them. Germline assignment: CDR1 SGHDT and CDR2 YYEEEE. This CDR3 contains 13 residues. CDR3 nucleotide sequence: TGTGCCAGCAGCCCGGGTTGGAATGAAAAACTGTTTTTT. Translating gives CASSPGWNEKLFF.

This chain links TRBV10-3 with TRBJ2-5, with D possibly being TRBD1 (5 bases). CDR3 length: 13 residues. Germline CDR1 is ENHRY and CDR2 is SYGVKD. V was cut by 5 bases and J by 2 bases, with 9 bases left in between. As DNA, the CDR3 is TGTGCCATCAGTTCAGGGTTTCAAGAGACCCAGTACTTC. It codes for CAISSGFQETQYF.

The rearrangement uses TRBV7-3 and TRBJ1-2, with TRBD1 matching 7 bases. J was trimmed by 3 bases and V by 4 bases; bases with no gene match: 8. The germline gives CDR1 SGHTA, CDR2 FQGTGA. The CDR3 runs to 15 residues. CDR3 coding DNA: TGTGCCAGCAGCTCGCAACCGGGACAGTACTATGGCTACACCTTC. Residues: CASSSQPGQYYGYTF.

Concerning this clone: The sample has other DNA sequences that encode this CDR3 too. The chain joins TRBV10-3 to TRBJ2-3; D gene ambiguous. The germline V gene encodes CDR1 ENHRY and CDR2 SYGVKD. The CDR3 is 15 residues long. V lost 0 bases to trimming and J lost 0 bases, with 7 bases between them. The chain's CDR3 is CAISESLHSTDTQYF. CDR3 sequence (DNA): TGTGCCATCAGTGAGTCCCTACATAGCACAGATACGCAGTATTTT.

The chain recombines TRBV6-4 with TRBJ2-5; D remains ambiguous. V lost 6 bases to trimming and J lost 8 bases, with 19 bases between them. CDR3 length equals 14 residues. The germline gives CDR1 MRHNA, CDR2 SNTAGT. As DNA, the CDR3 is TGTGCCAGCAGAGTCGGTTCCGGAAGGAAAACCCAGTACTTC. It translates to CASRVGSGRKTQYF.

This clone has a handful of counts. V gene TRBV30 combines with J gene TRBJ1-5, with unresolved D. V shed 1 base and J shed 7 bases, with 14 bases lying between them. Germline assignment: CDR1 GTSNPN and CDR2 SVGIG (reference sequence). This CDR3 has 14 amino acids. The CDR3 reads CAWSGGGYEQPQHF. CDR3 in DNA: TGTGCCTGGAGTGGGGGAGGGTATGAGCAGCCCCAGCATTTT. Supplemented by reference TRBV30 and TRBJ1-5, the full variable domain reads SQTIHQWPATLVQPVGSPLSLECTVEGTSNPNLYWYRQAAGRGLQLLFYSVGIGQISSEVPQNLSASRPQDRQFILSSKKLLLSDSGFYLCAWSGGGYEQPQHFGDGTRLSIL.

In the case of this clone: The identical CDR3 is also encoded by other nucleotide sequences in the sample. V and J are TRBV5-1 and TRBJ1-4; D ambiguous. This CDR3 has 14 residues. Trimming shortened V by 4 bases and J by 4 bases, and 11 bases separated the two germline ends. Germline CDR1 is SGHRS and CDR2 is YFSETQ. The CDR3 coding sequence is TGCGCCAGCAGCCTATTCGGGTTTAATGAAAAACTGTTTTTT. Translated: CASSLFGFNEKLFF.

Of note for this clone: Distinct nucleotide sequences in the sample also encode this CDR3. The rearrangement joins TRBV18 to TRBJ2-2, with D unresolved. Deletions cut 2 bases from V and 3 bases from J, with 7 bases between. This CDR3 spans 14 amino acids. Germline CDR1 and CDR2: KGHSH and LQKENI. DNA for the CDR3: TGTGCCAGCTCACCATCCGGCGACACCGGGGAGCTGTTTTTT. It translates to CASSPSGDTGELFF.

The chain is built from TRBV4-1 and TRBJ1-3; 7 nucleotides line up with TRBD1. The germline gives CDR1 MGHRA, CDR2 YSYEKL. CDR3 length equals 15 residues. V was clipped by 1 base and J by 4 bases; unmatched bases: 4. The CDR3 loop reads CASSQGRGSGNTIYF. As DNA, the CDR3 is TGCGCCAGCAGCCAAGGCAGGGGGAGCGGAAACACCATATATTTT.

This sequence joins TRBV6-1 and TRBJ2-3; perhaps TRBD2 as D (6 bases). This CDR3 contains 17 residues. Germline CDR1 and CDR2: MNHNS and SASEGT. Trimming shortened V by 4 bases and J by 1 base, and 18 bases separated the two germline ends. The CDR3 coding sequence is TGTGCCAGCAGTGTGAAAGTCGGAGCTAGCGGCACAGATACGCAGTATTTT. It is translated as CASSVKVGASGTDTQYF.

DNA of the CDR3: TGTGCCAGCAGCTTCCGGGACAGCGGCTTTTATGGCTACACCTTC. Translating gives CASSFRDSGFYGYTF. The rearrangement links TRBV5-4 to TRBJ1-2; 7 nucleotides match TRBD1. CDR1 SGHNT and CDR2 YYREEE come from the germline V gene (reference sequence). J gave up 5 bases and V 2 bases, and 9 bases lay outside the gene matches. This CDR3 contains 15 residues. The full variable domain, its missing parts supplied by reference TRBV5-4 and TRBJ1-2, is ETGVTQSPTHLIKTRGQQVTLRCSSQSGHNTVSWYQQALGQGPQFIFQYYREEENGRGNFPPRFSGLQFPNYSSELNVNALELDDSALYLCASSFRDSGFYGYTFGSGTRLTVV.

This chain uses TRBV10-3 with TRBJ2-2; D tentatively reads TRBD1 or TRBD2 (5 bases each). This CDR3 spans 14 amino acids. The ends were cut back, 6 bases at V and 2 bases at J, with 10 bases in the middle. From germline, CDR1 is ENHRY and CDR2 SYGVKD. Here the CDR3 DNA reads TGTGCCATCAGACCGGGACGAAACACCGGGGAGCTGTTTTTT. It encodes CAIRPGRNTGELFF.

The J gene is TRBJ2-6, the V gene TRBV29-1; TRBD1 might be the D (6 bases). V lost 4 bases, J lost 0 bases, and 10 bases lay in between. Per the germline V gene, CDR1 is SQVTM and CDR2 is ANQGSEA. The CDR3 extends over 15 amino acids. CDR3 nucleotide sequence: TGCAGCGTTGCAGGGGCTCCCTCTGGGGCCAACGTCCTGACTTTC. This codes for CSVAGAPSGANVLTF.